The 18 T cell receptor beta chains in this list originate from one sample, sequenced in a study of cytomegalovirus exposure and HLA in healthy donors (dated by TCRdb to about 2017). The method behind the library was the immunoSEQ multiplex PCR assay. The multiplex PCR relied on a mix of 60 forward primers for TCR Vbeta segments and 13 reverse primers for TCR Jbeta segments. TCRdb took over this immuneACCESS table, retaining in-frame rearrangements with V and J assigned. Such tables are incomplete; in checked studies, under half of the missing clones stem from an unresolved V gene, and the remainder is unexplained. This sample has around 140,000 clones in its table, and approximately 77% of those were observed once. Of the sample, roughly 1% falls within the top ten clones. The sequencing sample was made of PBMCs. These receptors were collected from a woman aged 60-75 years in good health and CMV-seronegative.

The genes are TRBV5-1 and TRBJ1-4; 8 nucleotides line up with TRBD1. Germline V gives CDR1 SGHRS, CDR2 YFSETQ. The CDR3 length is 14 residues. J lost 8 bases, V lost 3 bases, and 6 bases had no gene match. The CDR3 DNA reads TGCGCCAGCAGCTCAGGACAGGGCCGCGAAAAACTGTTTTTT. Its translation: CASSSGQGREKLFF. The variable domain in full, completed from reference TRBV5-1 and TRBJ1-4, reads KAGVTQTPRYLIKTRGQQVTLSCSPISGHRSVSWYQQTPGQGLQFLFEYFSETQRNKGNFPGRFSGRQFSNSRSEMNVSTLELGDSALYLCASSSGQGREKLFFGSGTQLSVL.

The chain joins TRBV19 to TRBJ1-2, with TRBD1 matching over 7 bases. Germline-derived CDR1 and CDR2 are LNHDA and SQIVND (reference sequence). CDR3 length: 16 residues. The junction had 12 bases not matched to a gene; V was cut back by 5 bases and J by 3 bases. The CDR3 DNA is TGTGCCAGTAGTCCCCGGGACAGTTTGATGTACTATGGCTACACCTTC. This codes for CASSPRDSLMYYGYTF.

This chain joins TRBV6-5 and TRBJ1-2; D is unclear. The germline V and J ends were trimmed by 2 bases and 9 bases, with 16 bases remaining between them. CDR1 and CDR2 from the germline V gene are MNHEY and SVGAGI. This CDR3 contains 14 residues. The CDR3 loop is CASSYSPRQDRYTF. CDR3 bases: TGTGCCAGCAGTTACAGCCCCAGGCAGGATCGCTACACCTTC.

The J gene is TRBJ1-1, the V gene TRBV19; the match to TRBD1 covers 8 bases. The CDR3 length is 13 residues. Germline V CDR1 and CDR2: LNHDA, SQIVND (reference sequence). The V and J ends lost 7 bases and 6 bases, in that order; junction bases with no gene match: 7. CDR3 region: CASNLQGAAEAFF. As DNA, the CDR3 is TGTGCCAGTAACCTGCAGGGGGCGGCTGAAGCTTTCTTT.

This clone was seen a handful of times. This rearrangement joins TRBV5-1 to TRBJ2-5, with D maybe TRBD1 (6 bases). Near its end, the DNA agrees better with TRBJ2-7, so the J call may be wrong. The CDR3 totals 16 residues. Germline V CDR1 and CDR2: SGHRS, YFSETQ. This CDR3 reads CASSSPPGKHRDEQYF. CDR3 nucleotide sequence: TGCGCCAGCAGCTCCCCTCCGGGGAAGCACAGGGACGAGCAGTACTTC.

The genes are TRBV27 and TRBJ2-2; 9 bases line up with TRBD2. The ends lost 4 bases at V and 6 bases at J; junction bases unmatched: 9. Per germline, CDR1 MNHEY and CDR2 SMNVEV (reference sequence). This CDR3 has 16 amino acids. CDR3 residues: CASSWLAGGLSGELFF. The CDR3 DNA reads TGTGCCAGCAGTTGGCTCGCGGGGGGGCTTTCCGGGGAGCTGTTTTTT.

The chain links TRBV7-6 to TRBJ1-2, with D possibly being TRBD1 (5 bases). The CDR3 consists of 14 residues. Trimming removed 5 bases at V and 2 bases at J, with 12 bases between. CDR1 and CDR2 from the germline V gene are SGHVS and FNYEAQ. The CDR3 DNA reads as TGTGCCAGCAGCAAGCGGGGGATCAACTATGGCTACACCTTC. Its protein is CASSKRGINYGYTF. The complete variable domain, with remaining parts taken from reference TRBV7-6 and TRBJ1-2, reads GAGVSQSPRYKVTKRGQDVALRCDPISGHVSLYWYRQALGQGPEFLTYFNYEAQQDKSGLPNDRFSAERPEGSISTLTIQRTEQRDSAMYRCASSKRGINYGYTFGSGTRLTVV.

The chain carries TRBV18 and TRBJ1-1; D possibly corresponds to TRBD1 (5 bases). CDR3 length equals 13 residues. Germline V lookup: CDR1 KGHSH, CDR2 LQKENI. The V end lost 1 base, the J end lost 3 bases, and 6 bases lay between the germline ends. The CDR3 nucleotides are TGTGCCAGCTCACCACTCAGGGACACTGAAGCTTTCTTT. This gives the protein CASSPLRDTEAFF. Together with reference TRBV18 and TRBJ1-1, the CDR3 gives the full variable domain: NAGVMQNPRHLVRRRGQEARLRCSPMKGHSHVYWYRQLPEEGLKFMVYLQKENIIDESGMPKERFSAEFPKEGPSILRIQQVVRGDSAAYFCASSPLRDTEAFFGQGTRLTVV.

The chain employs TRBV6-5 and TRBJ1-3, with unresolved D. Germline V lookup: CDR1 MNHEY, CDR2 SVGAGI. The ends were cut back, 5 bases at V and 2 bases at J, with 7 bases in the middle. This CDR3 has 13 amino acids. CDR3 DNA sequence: TGTGCCAGCAGTGAGGGTCCTGGAAACACCATATATTTT. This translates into CASSEGPGNTIYF.

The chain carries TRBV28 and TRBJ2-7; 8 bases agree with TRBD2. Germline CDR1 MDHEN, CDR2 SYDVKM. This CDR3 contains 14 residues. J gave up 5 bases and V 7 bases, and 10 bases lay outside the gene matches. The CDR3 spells CASIAGGVGNEQYF. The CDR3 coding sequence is TGTGCCAGCATAGCCGGGGGGGTCGGAAACGAGCAGTACTTC.

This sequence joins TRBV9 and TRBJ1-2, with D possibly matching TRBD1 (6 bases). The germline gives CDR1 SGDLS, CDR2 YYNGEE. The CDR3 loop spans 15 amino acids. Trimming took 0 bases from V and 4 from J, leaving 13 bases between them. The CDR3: CASSVEVGTFYGYTF. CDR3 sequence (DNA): TGTGCCAGCAGCGTAGAGGTCGGGACATTCTATGGCTACACCTTC.

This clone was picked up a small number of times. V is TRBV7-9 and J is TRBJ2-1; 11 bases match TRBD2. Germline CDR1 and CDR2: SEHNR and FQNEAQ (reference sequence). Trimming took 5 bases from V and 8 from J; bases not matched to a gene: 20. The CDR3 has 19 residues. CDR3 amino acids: CASSTNHVVLAGGPDEQFF. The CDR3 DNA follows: TGTGCCAGCAGCACCAACCACGTCGTTCTAGCGGGAGGACCGGATGAGCAGTTCTTC. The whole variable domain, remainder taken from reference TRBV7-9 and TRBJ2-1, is DTGVSQNPRHKITKRGQNVTFRCDPISEHNRLYWYRQTLGQGPEFLTYFQNEAQLEKSRLLSDRFSAERPKGSFSTLEIQRTEQGDSAMYLCASSTNHVVLAGGPDEQFFGPGTRLTVL.

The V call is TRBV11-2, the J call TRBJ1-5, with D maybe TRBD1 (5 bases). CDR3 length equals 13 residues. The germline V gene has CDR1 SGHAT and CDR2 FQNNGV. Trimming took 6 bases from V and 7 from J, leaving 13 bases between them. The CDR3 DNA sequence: TGTGCCAGCAGTCCGGGGGTTGAACAGCCCCAGCATTTT. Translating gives CASSPGVEQPQHF.

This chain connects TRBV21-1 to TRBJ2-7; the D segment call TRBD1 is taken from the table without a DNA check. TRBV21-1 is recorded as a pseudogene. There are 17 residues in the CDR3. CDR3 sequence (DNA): TGTGCCAGCAGCAAAGCGTTATTGGACAGGGGTTACTACGAGCAGTACTTC. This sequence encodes CASSKALLDRGYYEQYF.

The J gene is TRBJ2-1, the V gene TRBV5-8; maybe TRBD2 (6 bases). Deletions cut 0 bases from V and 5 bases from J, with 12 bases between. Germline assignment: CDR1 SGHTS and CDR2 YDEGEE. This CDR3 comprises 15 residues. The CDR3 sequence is CASSLGGATDNEQFF. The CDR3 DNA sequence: TGTGCCAGCAGCTTGGGCGGGGCCACCGACAATGAGCAGTTCTTC.

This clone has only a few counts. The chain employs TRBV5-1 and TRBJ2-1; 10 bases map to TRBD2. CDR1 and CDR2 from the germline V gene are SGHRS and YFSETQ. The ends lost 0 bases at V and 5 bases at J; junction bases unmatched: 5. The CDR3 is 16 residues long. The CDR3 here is CASSLAGLAGDNEQFF. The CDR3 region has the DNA TGCGCCAGCAGCTTGGCGGGTCTAGCGGGGGACAATGAGCAGTTCTTC.

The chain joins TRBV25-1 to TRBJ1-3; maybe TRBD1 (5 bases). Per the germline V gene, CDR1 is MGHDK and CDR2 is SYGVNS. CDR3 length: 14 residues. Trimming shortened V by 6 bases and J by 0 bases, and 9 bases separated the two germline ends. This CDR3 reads CASRQASSGNTIYF. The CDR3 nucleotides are TGTGCCAGCAGACAGGCCAGCTCTGGAAACACCATATATTTT.

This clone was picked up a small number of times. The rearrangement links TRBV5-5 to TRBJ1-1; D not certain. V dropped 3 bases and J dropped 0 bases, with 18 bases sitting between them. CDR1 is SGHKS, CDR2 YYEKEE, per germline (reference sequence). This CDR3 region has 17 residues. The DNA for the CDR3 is TGTGCCAGCAGCTCCAACGCTAGGTCGCACATGAACACTGAAGCTTTCTTT. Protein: CASSSNARSHMNTEAFF.